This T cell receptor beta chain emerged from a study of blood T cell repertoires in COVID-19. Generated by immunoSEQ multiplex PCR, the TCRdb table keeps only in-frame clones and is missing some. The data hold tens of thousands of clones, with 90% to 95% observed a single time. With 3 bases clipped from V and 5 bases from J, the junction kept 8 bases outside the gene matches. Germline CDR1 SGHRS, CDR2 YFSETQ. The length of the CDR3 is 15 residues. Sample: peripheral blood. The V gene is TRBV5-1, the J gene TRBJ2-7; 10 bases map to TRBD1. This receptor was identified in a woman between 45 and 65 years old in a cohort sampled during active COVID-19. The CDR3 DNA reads TGCGCCAGCAGCTCCGGGACAGGGGCTCTCCACGAGCAGTACTTC. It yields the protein CASSSGTGALHEQYF.